The T cell receptor beta chain described here comes from a study of blood T cells in healthy people across ages. A second PCR, run for about 6 to 11 cycles, used a sample-barcoded 5' primer plus a J-beta primer mix. Every cDNA was tagged by a template-switch adaptor with 12 random nucleotides. TCRdb re-called the 5' RACE reads through MiXCR, storing one row per CDR3 protein. The repertoire includes about 570,000 distinct CDR3 sequences, about 26% of them detected once, and roughly 20% sits in the top ten. A few counts support this clonotype. Germline values: CDR1 SGHAT, CDR2 FQDESV (reference sequence). The CDR3 has 16 amino acids. V dropped 5 bases and J dropped 6; count of bases not matched to a gene: 14.

The chain is built from TRBV11-1 and TRBJ2-7, with 9 bases fitting TRBD1. Material: blood. This sequence originates from a woman aged 70-85 years in good health. The DNA for the CDR3 is TGTGCCAGCAGCCCCACAGGGGGCGGCCTCCTAGGCGAGCAGTACTTC. Its protein is CASSPTGGGLLGEQYF.